A selection of T cell receptor beta chains follows, all from one sample in a study of CD8+CD57+ T cells in acquired aplastic anemia. TCRdb fed the reads into MiXCR, producing one record per CDR3 protein. This sample carries roughly 150,000 distinct CDR3 sequences, approximately 40% of them seen once, and the ten largest clones take approximately 1.1%. Source material: sorted CD4+, CD8+, or CD8+CD57+ T cells (not recorded which) from PBMCs. All receptors derive from a human donor in good health. CDR3s include the opening cysteine and the closing phenylalanine or tryptophan. A D gene is named only where the DNA matches it firmly. Not all rows give a size; the values are once, few, many and, for expanded clones, a class.

V: TRBV20-1; size: .; J: TRBJ2-7; D: .; DNA: TGCAGTGCCCGGGGGGGGAGGGGGCTCGAGCAGTACTTC; CDR3: CSARGGRGLEQYF
V: TRBV11-2; size: .; J: TRBJ2-7; D: .; DNA: TGTGCCAGCAGCTTAGCCAGTGAATACGAGCAGTACTTC; CDR3: CASSLASEYEQYF
V: TRBV20-1; size: many; J: TRBJ1-6; D: TRBD1; DNA: TGCAGTGCTAGAGATGGAGGGGGCGTCAGCTCCTATAATTCACCCCTCCACTTT; CDR3: CSARDGGGVSSYNSPLHF
V: TRBV5-1; size: many; J: TRBJ1-4; D: TRBD1; DNA: TGCGCCAGCAGCTTCTTAGGGACAGATCGAAAACTGTTTTTT; CDR3: CASSFLGTDRKLFF
V: TRBV7-2; size: many; J: TRBJ1-5; D: .; DNA: TGTGCCAGCAGCTTAACAGGTTGGGTCTTTCAGCCCCAGCATTTT; CDR3: CASSLTGWVFQPQHF
V: TRBV6-1; size: many; J: TRBJ1-2; D: TRBD1; DNA: TGTGCCAGCAGCCACACAGGGGTACTCTACACCTTC; CDR3: CASSHTGVLYTF
V: TRBV7-6; size: many; J: TRBJ1-6; D: .; DNA: TGTGCCAGCAGCCCTGGGACGGATAATTCACCCCTCCACTTT; CDR3: CASSPGTDNSPLHF
V: TRBV11-2; size: many; J: TRBJ1-3; D: .; DNA: TGTGCCAGCAGCTATACATCGACAGTCCTCACTGGAAACACCATATATTTT; CDR3: CASSYTSTVLTGNTIYF
V: TRBV12-3/TRBV12-4; size: .; J: TRBJ2-5; D: TRBD1; DNA: TGTGCCAGCAGATCAACAGGGGGCAGTGAGACCCAGTACTTC; CDR3: CASRSTGGSETQYF
V: TRBV19; size: .; J: TRBJ1-6; D: TRBD1; DNA: TGTGCCAGTAGTATTAAGGGGGCTAGGTCACCCCTCCACTTT; CDR3: CASSIKGARSPLHF
V: TRBV5-5; size: .; J: TRBJ2-6; D: TRBD1; DNA: TGTGCCAGCAGCTTACAGGGACAGGGAGGGCTTGGGGCCAACGTCCTGACTTTC; CDR3: CASSLQGQGGLGANVLTF
V: TRBV18; size: few; J: TRBJ2-5; D: TRBD2; DNA: TGTGCCAGCTCACCACGACGTTCCGCGGGGGAAGAGACCCAGTACTTC; CDR3: CASSPRRSAGEETQYF
V: TRBV7-9; size: many; J: TRBJ2-1; D: .; DNA: TGTGCCAGCAGCAGACTACTCGCGCCCAGCTCCTACAATGAGCAGTTCTTC; CDR3: CASSRLLAPSSYNEQFF
V: TRBV4-3; size: .; J: TRBJ2-7; D: .; DNA: TGCGCCAGCAGCCAAGATGATGGGCGGGGGCAGTACTTC; CDR3: CASSQDDGRGQYF
V: TRBV28; size: .; J: TRBJ1-6; D: TRBD1; DNA: TGTGCCAACAGACTCAGGACAGGGAGCTCCTATAATTCACCCCTCCACTTT; CDR3: CANRLRTGSSYNSPLHF
V: TRBV11-2; size: many; J: TRBJ2-3; D: TRBD2; DNA: TGTGCCAGCAGATGGACTAGCGGGGACACAGATACGCAGTATTTT; CDR3: CASRWTSGDTDTQYF
V: TRBV19; size: .; J: TRBJ2-7; D: .; DNA: TGTGCCAGTCGTCCCCGCGGGGCTTACGAGCAGTACTTC; CDR3: CASRPRGAYEQYF
V: TRBV24-1; size: .; J: TRBJ2-2; D: TRBD2; DNA: TGTGCCACCAGTGATTGGGGACTAGCGGGAGACACCGGGGAGCTGTTTTTT; CDR3: CATSDWGLAGDTGELFF
V: TRBV6-2/TRBV6-3; size: .; J: TRBJ2-3; D: TRBD2; DNA: TGTGCCAGCAGTATGCTAGCGGGGGGAGCCACAGATACGCAGTATTTT; CDR3: CASSMLAGGATDTQYF
V: TRBV19; size: many; J: TRBJ1-2; D: .; DNA: TGTGCTACGAGGCGGGGAGACTATGGCTACACCTTC; CDR3: CATRRGDYGYTF
V: TRBV20-1; size: many; J: TRBJ2-7; D: .; DNA: TGCAGTGCTACCGGGGCCGCCGAGCAGTACTTC; CDR3: CSATGAAEQYF
V: TRBV10-3; size: many; J: TRBJ1-5; D: .; DNA: TGTGCCATCAGTGAGTCCAGTCTCAGCAATCAGCCCCAGCATTTT; CDR3: CAISESSLSNQPQHF
V: TRBV5-1; size: many; J: TRBJ2-1; D: TRBD2; DNA: TGCGCCAGCAGCTTGGAAGGGACTAGTCGCAATGAGCAGTTCTTC; CDR3: CASSLEGTSRNEQFF
V: TRBV10-3; size: few; J: TRBJ1-2; D: .; DNA: TGTGCCATCAGTGAGGGGGGCGGCTATGGCTACACCTTC; CDR3: CAISEGGGYGYTF
V: TRBV19; size: .; J: TRBJ1-1; D: .; DNA: TGTGCCAGTAGCCCCACACACCGGGGTGGGTGGGAAGCTTTCTTT; CDR3: CASSPTHRGGWEAFF